One and the same sample provided the 4 T cell receptor beta chains below, sequenced in a study of beta chain features in type 1 diabetes. Expressed TCRB transcripts were sequenced because the entire RNA isolate underwent reverse transcription. Generated by immunoSEQ multiplex PCR, the TCRdb table keeps only in-frame clones and is missing some. Counted here are roughly 340,000 clones, around 12% occurring once; the ten biggest clones make up over 0.008%. Their specific antigens are unknown. Study-wide findings and caveats: People with Type 1 diabetes carried modestly yet significantly shorter TCRB CDR3s in all four CD4+ subsets.

The sample was naive CD4+ T cells from blood. These receptors all stem from a woman between 18 and 30 years old with type 1 diabetes.

The genes are TRBV7-9 and TRBJ2-7; no definite D call. Deletions cut 4 bases from V and 5 bases from J, with 9 bases between. The CDR3 has 12 residues. CDR1 SEHNR and CDR2 FQNEAQ come from the germline V gene (reference sequence). CDR3 region: CASSSGPDEQYF. DNA for the CDR3: TGTGCCAGCAGCTCAGGCCCGGACGAGCAGTACTTC.

This clone was seen more than once but under ten times. The gene calls are TRBV27 and TRBJ1-6, with D possibly being TRBD1 (6 bases). Germline V gene lookup returns CDR1 MNHEY and CDR2 SMNVEV (reference sequence). This CDR3 spans 18 amino acids. Trimming took 0 bases from V and 6 from J, leaving 18 bases between them. The DNA of the CDR3 is TGTGCCAGCAGTTTATCGGTCCCCCAGACAGGAACTAATTCACCCCTCCACTTT. It codes for CASSLSVPQTGTNSPLHF.

This clone came up a few times. V is TRBV27 and J is TRBJ2-7; 10 nucleotides align to TRBD2. Per the germline V gene, CDR1 is MNHEY and CDR2 is SMNVEV (reference sequence). CDR3 length: 15 amino acids. V lost 8 bases and J lost 2; bases outside the gene matches: 9. This CDR3 is CASAPLAGAAYEQYF. The CDR3 region has the DNA TGTGCCAGCGCCCCCCTAGCGGGGGCCGCCTACGAGCAGTACTTC.

This clone has a handful of counts. The genes are TRBV2 and TRBJ2-7, with 7 bases aligning to TRBD1. The V gene's germline CDR1 is SNHLY and CDR2 FYNNEI. Unmatched junction bases numbered 7, after V lost 4 bases and J lost 1 base. The CDR3 is 15 residues long. CDR3 sequence reads: CASSVDRAPSYEQYF. The DNA for the CDR3 is TGTGCCAGCAGTGTAGACAGGGCCCCTTCCTACGAGCAGTACTTC.